Listed here is a single TCR beta chain. This entry comes from a study of cytomegalovirus exposure and HLA in healthy donors. Data came from immunoSEQ multiplex PCR; TCRdb stores just in-frame clones and leaves some out. The table records about 69,000 clones, just over 95% of them present only once. Sequenced sample: PBMCs. The origin of this receptor is a woman younger than 30 in good health and CMV-seropositive.

CDR3 bases: TGTGCCACCAGCACCAGGGAGGGGGTTGAAGCTTTCTTT. Translation gives CATSTREGVEAFF. The chain couples TRBV15 to TRBJ1-1, with D perhaps TRBD1 (6 bases). Germline CDR1 and CDR2: LNHNV and YYDKDF (reference sequence). The CDR3 contains 13 residues. Trimming cost V 4 bases and J 7 bases, with 13 bases left between them.